The present T cell receptor (beta chain) was sequenced within a study of cytomegalovirus exposure and HLA in healthy donors. The study's findings and limits: The availability of immune exposure information extended only to CMV serostatus. The investigators catalogued 150 to 200 TCR beta chains as cytomegalovirus-associated.

Germline assignment: CDR1 LGHNA and CDR2 YSLEER. The CDR3 is 15 residues long. The junction had 3 bases not matched to a gene; V was cut back by 4 bases and J by 0 bases. This clone was seen more than once but under ten times. The antigen remains undetermined. The PCR ran on 60 Vbeta and 13 Jbeta primers. In the original workflow: An analysis performed later counted 81 million or so unique TCR beta chains (roughly 9.9 million of them shared). Sequencing used immunoSEQ multiplex PCR; TCRdb keeps in-frame clones, though not all of them. That table gives V, J and clone size, and the DNA gave D and trimming. This sample has about 120,000 clones, with about 70% found just once.

J is TRBJ1-3 and V is TRBV4-3; 7 bases line up with TRBD1. The receptor's source is a human donor in good health. The sample was PBMCs. This CDR3 is CASSLGQDSGNTIYF. In DNA form, the CDR3 reads TGCGCCAGCAGCCTTGGACAGGACTCTGGAAACACCATATATTTT.